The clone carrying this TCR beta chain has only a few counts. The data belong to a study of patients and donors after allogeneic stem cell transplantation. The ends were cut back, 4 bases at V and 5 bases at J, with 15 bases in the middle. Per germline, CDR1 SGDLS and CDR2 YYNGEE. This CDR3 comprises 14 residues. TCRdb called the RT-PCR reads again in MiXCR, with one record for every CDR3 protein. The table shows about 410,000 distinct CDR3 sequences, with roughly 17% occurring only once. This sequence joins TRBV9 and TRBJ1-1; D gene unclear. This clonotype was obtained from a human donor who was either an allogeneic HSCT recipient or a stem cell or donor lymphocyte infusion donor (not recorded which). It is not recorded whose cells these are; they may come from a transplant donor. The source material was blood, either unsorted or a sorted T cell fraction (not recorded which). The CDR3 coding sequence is TGTGCCAGCAGCCCCGGGGTATTGGGGACTGAAGCTTTCTTT. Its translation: CASSPGVLGTEAFF.